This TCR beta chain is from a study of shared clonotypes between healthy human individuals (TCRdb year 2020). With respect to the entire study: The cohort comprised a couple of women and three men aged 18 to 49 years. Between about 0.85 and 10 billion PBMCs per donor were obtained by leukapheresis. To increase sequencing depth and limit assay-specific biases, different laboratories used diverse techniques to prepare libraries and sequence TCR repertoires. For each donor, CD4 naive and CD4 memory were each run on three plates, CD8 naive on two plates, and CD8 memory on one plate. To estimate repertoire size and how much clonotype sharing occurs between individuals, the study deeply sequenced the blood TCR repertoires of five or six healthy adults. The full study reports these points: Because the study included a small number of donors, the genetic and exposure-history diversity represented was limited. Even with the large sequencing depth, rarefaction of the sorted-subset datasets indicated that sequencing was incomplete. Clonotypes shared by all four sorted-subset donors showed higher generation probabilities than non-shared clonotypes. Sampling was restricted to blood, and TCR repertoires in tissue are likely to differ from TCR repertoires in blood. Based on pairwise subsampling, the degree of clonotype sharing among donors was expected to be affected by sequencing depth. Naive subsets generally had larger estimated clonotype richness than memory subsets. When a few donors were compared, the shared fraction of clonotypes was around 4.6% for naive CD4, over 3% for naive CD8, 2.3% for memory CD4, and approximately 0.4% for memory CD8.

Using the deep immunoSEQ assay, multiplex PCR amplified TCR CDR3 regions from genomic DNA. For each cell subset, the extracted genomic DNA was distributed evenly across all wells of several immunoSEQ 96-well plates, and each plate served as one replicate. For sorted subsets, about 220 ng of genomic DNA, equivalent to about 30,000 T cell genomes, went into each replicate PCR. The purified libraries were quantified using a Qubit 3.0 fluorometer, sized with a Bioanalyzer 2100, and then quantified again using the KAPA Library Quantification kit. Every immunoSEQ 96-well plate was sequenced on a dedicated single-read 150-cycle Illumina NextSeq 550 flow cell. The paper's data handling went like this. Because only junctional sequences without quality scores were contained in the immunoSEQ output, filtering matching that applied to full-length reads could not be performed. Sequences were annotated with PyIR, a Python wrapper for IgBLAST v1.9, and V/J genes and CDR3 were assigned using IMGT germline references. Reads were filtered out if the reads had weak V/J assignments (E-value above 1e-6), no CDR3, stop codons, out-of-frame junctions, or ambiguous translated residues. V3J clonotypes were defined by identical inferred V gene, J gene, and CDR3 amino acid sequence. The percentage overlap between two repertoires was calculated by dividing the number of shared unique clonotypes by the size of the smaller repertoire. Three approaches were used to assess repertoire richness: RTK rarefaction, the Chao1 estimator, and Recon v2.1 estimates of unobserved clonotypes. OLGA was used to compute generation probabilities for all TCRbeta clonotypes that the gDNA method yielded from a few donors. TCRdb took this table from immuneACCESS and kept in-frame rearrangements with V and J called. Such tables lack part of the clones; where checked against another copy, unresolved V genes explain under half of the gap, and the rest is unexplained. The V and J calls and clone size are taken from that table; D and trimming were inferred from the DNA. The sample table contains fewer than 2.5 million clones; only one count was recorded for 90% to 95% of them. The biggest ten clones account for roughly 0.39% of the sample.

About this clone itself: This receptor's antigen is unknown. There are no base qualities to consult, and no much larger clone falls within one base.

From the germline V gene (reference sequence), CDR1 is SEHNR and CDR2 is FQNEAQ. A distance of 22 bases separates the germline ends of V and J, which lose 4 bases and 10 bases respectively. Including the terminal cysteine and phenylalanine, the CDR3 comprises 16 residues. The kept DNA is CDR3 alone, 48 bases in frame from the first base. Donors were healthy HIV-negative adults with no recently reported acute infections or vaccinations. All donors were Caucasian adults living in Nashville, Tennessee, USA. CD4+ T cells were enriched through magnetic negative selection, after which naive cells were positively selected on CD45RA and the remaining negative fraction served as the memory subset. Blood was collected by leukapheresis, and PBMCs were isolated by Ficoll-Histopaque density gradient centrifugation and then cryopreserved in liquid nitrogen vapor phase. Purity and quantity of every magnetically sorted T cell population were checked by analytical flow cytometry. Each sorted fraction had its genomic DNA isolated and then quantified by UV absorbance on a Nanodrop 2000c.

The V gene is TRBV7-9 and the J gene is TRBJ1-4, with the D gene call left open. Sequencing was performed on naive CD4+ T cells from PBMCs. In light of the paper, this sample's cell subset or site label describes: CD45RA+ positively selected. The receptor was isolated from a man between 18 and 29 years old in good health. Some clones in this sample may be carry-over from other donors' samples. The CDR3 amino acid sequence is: CASSSIPTLDDGKLFF. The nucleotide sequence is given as TGTGCCAGCAGCTCTATCCCCACCCTTGATGATGGAAAACTGTTTTTT.